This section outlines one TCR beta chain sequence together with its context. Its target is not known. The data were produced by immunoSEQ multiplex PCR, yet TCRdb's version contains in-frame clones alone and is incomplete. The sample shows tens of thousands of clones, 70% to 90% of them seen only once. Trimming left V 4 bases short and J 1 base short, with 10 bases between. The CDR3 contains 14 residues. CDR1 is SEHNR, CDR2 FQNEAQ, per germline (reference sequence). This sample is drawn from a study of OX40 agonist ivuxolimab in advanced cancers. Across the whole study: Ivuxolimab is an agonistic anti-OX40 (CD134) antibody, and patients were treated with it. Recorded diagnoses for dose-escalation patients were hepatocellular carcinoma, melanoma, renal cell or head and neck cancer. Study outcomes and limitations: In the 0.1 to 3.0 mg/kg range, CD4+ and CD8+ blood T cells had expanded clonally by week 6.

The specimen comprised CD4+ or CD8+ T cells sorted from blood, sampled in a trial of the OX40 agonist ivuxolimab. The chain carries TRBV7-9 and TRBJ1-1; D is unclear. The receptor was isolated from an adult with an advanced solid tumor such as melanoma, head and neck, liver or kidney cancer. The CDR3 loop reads CASSSGLANTEAFF. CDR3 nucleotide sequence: TGTGCCAGCAGCTCCGGACTCGCGAACACTGAAGCTTTCTTT.